The next 7 T cell receptor beta chains were all read from a single sample in a study of T cell repertoires in cytomegalovirus infection. TCRdb re-called the reads with MiXCR, one entry per CDR3 protein. The data show 830,000 or so distinct CDR3 sequences, with approximately 29% seen just once and 12% held by the top ten. No cognate antigen is known for these TCRs. Sequences were derived from cultured CD8+ T cells from PBMCs, sampled from culture after CMV antigen stimulation. Receptors were obtained from a human donor in good health (CMV status not recorded). Some clones in this sample may be carry-over from other donors' samples.

This clonotype was recorded a few times. The gene calls are TRBV6-5 and TRBJ1-6; tentatively, D is TRBD1 (5 bases). CDR1 and CDR2 (germline): MNHEY, SVGAGI. This CDR3 has 13 residues. Trimming removed 2 bases at V and 9 bases at J, with 8 bases between. The CDR3 DNA reads TGTGCCAGCAGTTACCAGGGTTCTTCACCCCTCCACTTT. Translation gives CASSYQGSSPLHF.

In its sample, this clonotype was seen many times. The chain employs TRBV7-6 and TRBJ1-2, with a possible D match to TRBD1 (6 bases). Trimming pared 2 bases from V and 6 bases from J, leaving 22 bases between. The germline gives CDR1 SGHVS, CDR2 FNYEAQ. The CDR3 sequence is 17 residues long. CDR3 nucleotide sequence: TGTGCCAGCAGCTTAAAGCTTGGACAGAATGTTGGGGATGGCTACACCTTC. It specifies CASSLKLGQNVGDGYTF.

V gene TRBV2 combines with J gene TRBJ1-2, with 9 bases that match TRBD1. CDR1 SNHLY and CDR2 FYNNEI come from the germline V gene. V lost 5 bases to trimming and J lost 7 bases; unmatched junction nucleotides: 20. The CDR3 has 18 residues. Here the CDR3 reads CASSQSGELPGQGSGYTF. CDR3 DNA: TGTGCCAGCAGTCAGTCGGGGGAGTTACCGGGACAGGGCTCTGGCTACACCTTC.

Worth noting for this clonotype: The junction and the germline gene differ at one end; a read error may be behind it. CDR3 sequence: CTSKTRTFSTDTQYF. The CDR3 DNA reads as TGTACCAGTAAAACACGGACCTTTAGCACAGATACGCAGTATTTT. This chain connects TRBV19 to TRBJ2-3; unclear D gene. Per the germline V gene, CDR1 is LNHDA and CDR2 is SQIVND (reference sequence). The CDR3 covers 15 residues.

The V and J genes are TRBV6-6 and TRBJ2-2, with 8 bases that match TRBD2. The CDR3 runs 14 residues. Per germline, CDR1 MNHNY and CDR2 SVGAGI (reference sequence). V lost 7 bases, J lost 16 bases, and 17 bases stayed unmatched. As DNA, the CDR3 is TGTGCCAGCACTCACCCCTCCGGGGGGGCTCAAGGGTTTTTT. Translation gives CASTHPSGGAQGFF.

This clonotype was detected many times. This sequence joins TRBV7-9 and TRBJ2-7, with a possible D match to TRBD2 (6 bases). In germline, CDR1 is SEHNR, CDR2 FQNEAQ (reference sequence). The CDR3 covers 13 residues. Between the trimmed V and J ends, which lost 7 bases and 3 bases, there was a span of 13 bases. The CDR3 DNA is TGTGCCAGCACCCCCCGGAGGGGCTACGAGCAGTACTTC. This codes for CASTPRRGYEQYF.

Details on this clonotype: A read error is likely, as this CDR3 ends without the conserved phenylalanine or tryptophan. The CDR3 DNA reads as TGCGCCAGCAGCCAAGTACAGGGAGAGGGTGAGCAGTTCTCC. Amino acids: CASSQVQGEGEQFS. The chain employs TRBV4-3 and TRBJ2-1, with D possibly matching TRBD1 (6 bases). The CDR3 extends over 14 amino acids. The V gene's germline CDR1 is LGHNA and CDR2 YSLEER. Trimming left V 1 base short and J 9 bases short, with 13 bases between.